This T cell receptor (beta chain) came from a study of blood T cell repertoires in COVID-19. Study as a whole: T cells, B-cell-depleted T cells, or PBMCs provided the cDNA or gDNA that served as material.

A remark on this clone: The same CDR3 also results from other DNA sequences found in this sample.

Looked up from germline, CDR1 is SGHNT and CDR2 is YYREEE (reference sequence). Trimming stripped 2 bases from V and 1 base from J, with 9 bases between. The CDR3 consists of 14 residues. Libraries were prepared by immunoSEQ multiplex PCR; TCRdb keeps only in-frame clonotypes and omits some of them. The profile shows about 270,000 clones, approximately 86% of them singletons. Clinical history as reported by participants underpinned cohort assignment. Two negative PCRs, clearance, or symptom resolution were required of recovered Cohort 3 donors. This sequence originates from a woman aged 18 to 35 who had recovered from COVID-19. The sequenced sample consisted of PBMCs or T cells enriched from blood (not recorded which). This rearrangement joins TRBV5-4 to TRBJ1-1; D gene unclear. The CDR3 sequence: CASSLGRGNTEAFF. CDR3 nucleotides: TGTGCCAGCAGCTTAGGACGGGGGAACACTGAAGCTTTCTTT.